This TCR beta chain emerged from a study of blood T cell repertoires in COVID-19 (dated by TCRdb to about 2020). Study-level background: Samples from collaborators originated in the United States, Italy and Spain and spanned both the acute and convalescent phases of COVID-19. The material from the prospective study consisted of cDNA or gDNA derived from T cells, B-cell-depleted T cells, or PBMCs. Deeply sampled blood TCRbeta repertoires from subjects exposed to, actively infected with, or recovered from COVID-19 were included in the dataset. The repertoires were made available in a free public database intended to serve as a resource for research on the immune response to SARS-CoV-2. The samples were drawn from two sources: the first 160 participants of the ongoing ImmuneRACE study, and 1,000 to 1,500 subjects contributed by 6 global collaborators. The sample metadata nearly always contained a de-identified subject ID, COVID-19 status, age in years and sex. HLA class I and class II types, where available, came from metadata supplied by the sample provider rather than from assay-based typing.

CDR1 and CDR2 are read off the germline V gene as SGHTS and YDEGEE. Measured from the cysteine to the phenylalanine, the CDR3 is 17 residues long. The kept DNA is CDR3 alone, 51 bases in frame from the first base. V loses 4 bases at its end and J loses 1 base; junction bases beyond the gene matches: 13. This clone appeared a single time. Its antigen is unknown. Per-base quality was not reported, and no clone a single base away is much larger than it. Collaborating institutions collected whole blood in K2EDTA tubes following their own protocols. For TCRbeta analysis, collaborators shipped samples in one of three forms: frozen whole blood, isolated PBMCs, or DNA extracted from either of those sample types. TCRbeta CDR3 regions were amplified from genomic DNA using the immunoSEQ Assay, a bias-controlled multiplex PCR. Processing in the source paper ran as follows. The number of nucleated cells in each sample was estimated by amplification of reference gene primers within the assay. Sequence reads were collapsed and filtered to measure the absolute abundance of every unique TCRbeta CDR3 rearrangement. Productive Simpson clonality was computed per sample as the square root of Simpson's diversity index over productive rearrangements. Drawn from immuneACCESS, this table holds only the in-frame rearrangements with V and J called that TCRdb kept. Clones are partly lost; checked studies trace under half to an unresolved V gene and leave the rest unexplained. V and J calls and clone size are copied from that table; D and trimming were computed from the DNA. This sample lists around 30,000 clones; 84% were detected once. The top ten clonotypes cover about 42% of the sample.

Broader findings and caveats from the paper: How much clinical and demographic metadata was included differed by source and by participant, and the metadata was provided uncurated.

The sequence derives from a woman aged 80 or older with acute or convalescent COVID-19. The sequencing input was peripheral blood. The chain couples TRBV5-8 to TRBJ2-7; the junction holds 8 bases that match TRBD2. The DNA reads TGTGCCAGCAGCCGACCTCTCGACGGGGGGGGATCCTACGAGCAGTACTTC. This gives the protein CASSRPLDGGGSYEQYF.